The entry below describes one T cell receptor (beta chain). Its antigen remains unidentified. The data were taken from a study of monozygotic twins with inflammatory bowel disease. Study-level points and caveats: Twins with IBD had fewer clonotypes in common with others than healthy twins, particularly during disease activity.

TCRdb re-called the 5' RACE reads and gives one entry per CDR3 protein, without DNA. The sample totals 210,000 or so distinct CDR3 sequences. This CDR3 is 13 amino acids long. Sequencing was performed on blood. The gene calls are TRBV12-3 or TRBV12-4 and TRBJ1-1; TCRdb proposes TRBD1, but this gene call is untestable without DNA. This clonotype was sampled from a human donor with ulcerative colitis or Crohn's disease, or a healthy co-twin of an affected twin (not recorded which). The CDR3 reads CASKLGQMAEAFF.